These T cell receptor beta chains were read from a single sample in a study of T cells in Graves' hyperthyroidism and ophthalmopathy. Via MiXCR, TCRdb re-called the multiplex PCR reads, giving one row per CDR3 protein. The sample has 600,000 to 700,000 distinct CDR3 sequences; just under 45% are singletons. Specimen: peripheral blood or thyroid tissue (not recorded which). These receptors came from an adult man with Graves' disease, either hyperthyroidism or ophthalmopathy (not recorded which). The CDR3 runs from the conserved cysteine through the conserved F or W. The D gene is left open where the match is weak. The size entry is marked missing in some rows and otherwise reads once, few, many or a size class.

clone_size: -
j_call: TRBJ1-6
d_call: -
v_call: TRBV6-5
cdr3_nt: TGTGCCAGCAGTTACCCGACTGCGACAGCTAATTCACCCCTCCACTTT
cdr3_aa: CASSYPTATANSPLHF

clone_size: -
j_call: TRBJ1-1
d_call: -
v_call: TRBV6-5
cdr3_nt: TGTGCCACCTGTAGTCACATGAACACTGAAGCTTTCTTT
cdr3_aa: CATCSHMNTEAFF

clone_size: -
j_call: TRBJ1-1
d_call: TRBD1
v_call: TRBV9
cdr3_nt: TGTGCCAGCAGCACACAAGGGGGCGGCACTGAAGCTTTCTTT
cdr3_aa: CASSTQGGGTEAFF

clone_size: -
j_call: TRBJ1-2
d_call: -
v_call: TRBV20-1
cdr3_nt: TGCAGTGCTAGATCAGGGTGGCACTATGGCTACACCTTC
cdr3_aa: CSARSGWHYGYTF

clone_size: -
j_call: TRBJ1-1
d_call: -
v_call: TRBV5-1
cdr3_nt: TGCGCCAGCAGCTTGTTTGGGGGCCCTGAAGCTTTCTTT
cdr3_aa: CASSLFGGPEAFF

clone_size: few
j_call: TRBJ1-6
d_call: TRBD1
v_call: TRBV20-1
cdr3_nt: TGCAGTGCTAGAGATTTTGAGACAGGGGTTAATTCACCCCTCCACTTT
cdr3_aa: CSARDFETGVNSPLHF

clone_size: -
j_call: TRBJ1-5
d_call: -
v_call: TRBV6-5
cdr3_nt: TGTGCCATCAGTGATTGGGCGGGACCCCAAGGGGACCAGCCCCAGCATTTT
cdr3_aa: CAISDWAGPQGDQPQHF

clone_size: -
j_call: TRBJ2-7
d_call: TRBD1
v_call: TRBV7-8
cdr3_nt: TGTGCCAGCAGCACCGTCCCGACAGGGAGCTCCTACGAGCAGTACTTC
cdr3_aa: CASSTVPTGSSYEQYF

clone_size: -
j_call: TRBJ1-3
d_call: -
v_call: TRBV19
cdr3_nt: TGTGCCAGTAGTACCGGACAATGGCGATCTGGAAACACCATATATTTT
cdr3_aa: CASSTGQWRSGNTIYF

clone_size: -
j_call: TRBJ1-1
d_call: TRBD1
v_call: TRBV15
cdr3_nt: TGTGCCACCAGCAGAGCCCCCGACAGGGTGGACGGGGAAGCTTTCTTT
cdr3_aa: CATSRAPDRVDGEAFF

clone_size: -
j_call: TRBJ2-2
d_call: TRBD1
v_call: TRBV7-9
cdr3_nt: TGTGCCAGCAGCGCGAGGACAGGGTTTTTT
cdr3_aa: CASSARTGFF

clone_size: many
j_call: TRBJ1-2
d_call: -
v_call: TRBV11-2
cdr3_nt: TGTGCCAGCAGCAGGGGCAACTATGGCTACACCTTC
cdr3_aa: CASSRGNYGYTF

clone_size: many
j_call: TRBJ2-7
d_call: -
v_call: TRBV20-1
cdr3_nt: TGCAGTGCTATGGCGGACCGCTCCTACGAGCAGTACTTC
cdr3_aa: CSAMADRSYEQYF

clone_size: many
j_call: TRBJ1-5
d_call: -
v_call: TRBV7-9
cdr3_nt: TGTGCCTCCCAACCCGCCGGGCCGTGGGATCAGCCCCAGCATTTT
cdr3_aa: CASQPAGPWDQPQHF

clone_size: -
j_call: TRBJ1-3
d_call: TRBD1
v_call: TRBV6-5
cdr3_nt: TGTGCCAGCAGTTACTCGAAACAGGGGATTGGCTACACCATATATTTT
cdr3_aa: CASSYSKQGIGYTIYF

clone_size: -
j_call: TRBJ1-5
d_call: TRBD1
v_call: TRBV6-5
cdr3_nt: TGTGCCAGCAGTGAAAGCGTGGCAGGGGGGAATCAGCCCCAGCATTTT
cdr3_aa: CASSESVAGGNQPQHF

clone_size: once
j_call: TRBJ2-2
d_call: TRBD2
v_call: TRBV20-1
cdr3_nt: TGCAGTGCTAGAGTCCTAGCGGGGGGTGAGGAGCTGTTTTTT
cdr3_aa: CSARVLAGGEELFF

clone_size: many
j_call: TRBJ2-7
d_call: -
v_call: TRBV7-8
cdr3_nt: TGTGCCAGCAGCTTAGCCCAACCAAGGGGGTACGAGCAGTACTTC
cdr3_aa: CASSLAQPRGYEQYF

clone_size: once
j_call: TRBJ1-6
d_call: -
v_call: TRBV7-8
cdr3_nt: TGTGCCAGCAGTAGACCGCGGGGGCCAAGACCTGGTTCACCCCTCCACTTT
cdr3_aa: CASSRPRGPRPGSPLHF

clone_size: many
j_call: TRBJ1-5
d_call: TRBD1
v_call: TRBV24-1
cdr3_nt: TGTGCCACCAGTGATTCACAGGGGAATAGCAATCAGCCCCAGCATTTT
cdr3_aa: CATSDSQGNSNQPQHF

clone_size: many
j_call: TRBJ1-3
d_call: -
v_call: TRBV9
cdr3_nt: TGTGCCAGCAGCGTAGAAGGGCAGCCTGGAAACACCATATATTTT
cdr3_aa: CASSVEGQPGNTIYF

clone_size: few
j_call: TRBJ1-2
d_call: TRBD1
v_call: TRBV5-5
cdr3_nt: TGTGCCAGCAGCGGACAGGGAGACCACTATGGCTACACCTTC
cdr3_aa: CASSGQGDHYGYTF

clone_size: few
j_call: TRBJ1-2
d_call: -
v_call: TRBV9
cdr3_nt: TGTGCCAGCAGCGCGACACGAGGGGGTTATAACTATGGCTACACCTTC
cdr3_aa: CASSATRGGYNYGYTF

clone_size: -
j_call: TRBJ1-5
d_call: -
v_call: TRBV7-9
cdr3_nt: TGTGCCAGCAGCAACCGGGGGGGACAGCCCCAGCATTTT
cdr3_aa: CASSNRGGQPQHF

clone_size: many
j_call: TRBJ2-7
d_call: -
v_call: TRBV19
cdr3_nt: TGTGCCAGTAGTCAGACAGATTTCTACGAGCAGTACTTC
cdr3_aa: CASSQTDFYEQYF

clone_size: many
j_call: TRBJ2-7
d_call: -
v_call: TRBV25-1
cdr3_nt: TGTGCCAGCAGTGCCTCGGACATCCCGCCCGGGGACGAGCAGTACTTC
cdr3_aa: CASSASDIPPGDEQYF

clone_size: -
j_call: TRBJ2-2
d_call: -
v_call: TRBV25-1
cdr3_nt: TGTGCCAGCACCCGAGGAGAAGGAGGAACCGGGGAGCTGTTTTTT
cdr3_aa: CASTRGEGGTGELFF

clone_size: -
j_call: TRBJ2-7
d_call: TRBD1
v_call: TRBV19
cdr3_nt: TGTGCCAGTGGACAGGGCACACTAGGGCTCTACGAGCAGTACTTC
cdr3_aa: CASGQGTLGLYEQYF

clone_size: -
j_call: TRBJ1-2
d_call: -
v_call: TRBV29-1
cdr3_nt: TGCAGTTTCGGGTATGGCTACACCTTC
cdr3_aa: CSFGYGYTF

clone_size: few
j_call: TRBJ1-5
d_call: -
v_call: TRBV5-4
cdr3_nt: TGTGCCAGCAGCTTGGGGGAGGTCGAGAATCAGCCCCAGCATTTT
cdr3_aa: CASSLGEVENQPQHF

clone_size: few
j_call: TRBJ2-7
d_call: -
v_call: TRBV6-5
cdr3_nt: TGTGCCAGCCAGAGTATCTCCTACGAGCAGTACTTC
cdr3_aa: CASQSISYEQYF

clone_size: -
j_call: TRBJ1-6
d_call: -
v_call: TRBV7-4
cdr3_nt: TGTGCCAGCAGTTTTAGCAGGGCGAGCTCCTATAATTCACCCCTCCACTTT
cdr3_aa: CASSFSRASSYNSPLHF

clone_size: -
j_call: TRBJ2-5
d_call: TRBD2
v_call: TRBV29-1
cdr3_nt: TGCAGCGTCACGACTAGCGGGACAGAGACCCAGTACTTC
cdr3_aa: CSVTTSGTETQYF

clone_size: many
j_call: TRBJ2-7
d_call: -
v_call: TRBV7-2
cdr3_nt: TGTGCCAGCAGCCCCGCGCGCTACTCCTACGAGCAGTACTTC
cdr3_aa: CASSPARYSYEQYF

clone_size: -
j_call: TRBJ1-1
d_call: TRBD1
v_call: TRBV7-2
cdr3_nt: TGTGCCAGCAGCTTCGGGGGACAGCCGGCCACTGAAGCTTTCTTT
cdr3_aa: CASSFGGQPATEAFF

clone_size: -
j_call: TRBJ2-7
d_call: -
v_call: TRBV24-1
cdr3_nt: TGTGCCACCAGTGACCCTCCCAGACTCGAGGGGCGAGAGATCCAGTACTTC
cdr3_aa: CATSDPPRLEGREIQYF

clone_size: -
j_call: TRBJ1-2
d_call: TRBD1
v_call: TRBV2
cdr3_nt: TGTGCCAGCAGTGTTGGGACAGGAACGCGGGACTATGGCTACACCTTC
cdr3_aa: CASSVGTGTRDYGYTF

clone_size: -
j_call: TRBJ1-3
d_call: -
v_call: TRBV6-5
cdr3_nt: TGTGCCAGCAGTGACGGGCCAGGTGAAGAAGACACCATATATTTT
cdr3_aa: CASSDGPGEEDTIYF

clone_size: many
j_call: TRBJ1-1
d_call: -
v_call: TRBV7-3
cdr3_nt: TGTGCCAGCAGCTCCGGGCCAGCCACTGAAGCTTTCTTT
cdr3_aa: CASSSGPATEAFF

clone_size: -
j_call: TRBJ1-1
d_call: -
v_call: TRBV5-1
cdr3_nt: TGCGTCAGCAGCTTGAGCGGGGTGAACACTGAAGCTTTCTTT
cdr3_aa: CVSSLSGVNTEAFF

clone_size: many
j_call: TRBJ1-5
d_call: TRBD1
v_call: TRBV7-9
cdr3_nt: TGTGCCAGCATGGCCGGGACAGGGACCAATCAGCCCCAGCATTTT
cdr3_aa: CASMAGTGTNQPQHF

clone_size: few
j_call: TRBJ1-1
d_call: TRBD1
v_call: TRBV9
cdr3_nt: TGTGCCAGCAGCGAGAACCGACAGGGGGGTGCTGAAGCTTTCTTT
cdr3_aa: CASSENRQGGAEAFF

clone_size: -
j_call: TRBJ2-5
d_call: TRBD1
v_call: TRBV2
cdr3_nt: TGTGCCAGCAGTGGGGGGCACAGGGGGCGGTGGCAAGAGACCCAGTACTTC
cdr3_aa: CASSGGHRGRWQETQYF

clone_size: -
j_call: TRBJ2-7
d_call: TRBD1
v_call: TRBV7-8
cdr3_nt: TGTGCCAGCAGCACCGGGACAGCGGCCTACGAGCAGTACTTC
cdr3_aa: CASSTGTAAYEQYF

clone_size: -
j_call: TRBJ1-2
d_call: -
v_call: TRBV24-1
cdr3_nt: TGTGCCACCAGTGCAGGGAGATGGGACTATGGCTACACCTTC
cdr3_aa: CATSAGRWDYGYTF

clone_size: -
j_call: TRBJ2-7
d_call: -
v_call: TRBV7-2
cdr3_nt: TGTGCCAGCAGCCCCCTAGGGGGTTCCTACGAGCAGTACTTC
cdr3_aa: CASSPLGGSYEQYF

clone_size: -
j_call: TRBJ1-1
d_call: -
v_call: TRBV19
cdr3_nt: TGTGCCAGTAAAGCACCGAACACTGAAGCTTTCTTT
cdr3_aa: CASKAPNTEAFF

clone_size: few
j_call: TRBJ1-5
d_call: TRBD1
v_call: TRBV19
cdr3_nt: TGTGCCAGTAGTATAGGGACAGGGGATCACAATCAGCCCCAGCATTTT
cdr3_aa: CASSIGTGDHNQPQHF

clone_size: -
j_call: TRBJ1-1
d_call: -
v_call: TRBV7-8
cdr3_nt: TGTGCCAGCAGCTTACGAGGGAGCGGGGACACTGAAGCTCTCTTT
cdr3_aa: CASSLRGSGDTEALF

clone_size: few
j_call: TRBJ1-6
d_call: -
v_call: TRBV20-1
cdr3_nt: TGCAGTGCTAGAGATCGGCTGAGCTCCTATAATTCACCCCTCCACTTT
cdr3_aa: CSARDRLSSYNSPLHF

clone_size: -
j_call: TRBJ1-2
d_call: -
v_call: TRBV29-1
cdr3_nt: TGCAGCGTTGAAGATCCTCAGGCCCTTCCCTTCTATGGCTACACCTTC
cdr3_aa: CSVEDPQALPFYGYTF

clone_size: -
j_call: TRBJ1-4
d_call: -
v_call: TRBV7-6
cdr3_nt: TGTGCTAGCAGCGAACTACGGGGACTTAATGAAAAACTGTTTTTT
cdr3_aa: CASSELRGLNEKLFF

clone_size: once
j_call: TRBJ1-3
d_call: -
v_call: TRBV29-1
cdr3_nt: TGCAGCGTATTGGGACCGACTGGAAACACCATATATTTT
cdr3_aa: CSVLGPTGNTIYF

clone_size: few
j_call: TRBJ2-7
d_call: -
v_call: TRBV20-1
cdr3_nt: TGCAGTGCCCGGGACATGGGGAGGCAGCAGTACTTC
cdr3_aa: CSARDMGRQQYF

clone_size: -
j_call: TRBJ2-5
d_call: -
v_call: TRBV15
cdr3_nt: TGTGCCACCAGCAAAGGTGGACGGGGGGCGCGCGGGACCCAGTACTTC
cdr3_aa: CATSKGGRGARGTQYF

clone_size: -
j_call: TRBJ2-7
d_call: TRBD1
v_call: TRBV29-1
cdr3_nt: TGCAGTGCTGGACAGGCGGGCTCCTACGAGCAGTACTTC
cdr3_aa: CSAGQAGSYEQYF

clone_size: -
j_call: TRBJ2-1
d_call: -
v_call: TRBV20-1
cdr3_nt: TGCAGTGCTAGTCCACGGGGTTACAATGAGCAGTTCTTC
cdr3_aa: CSASPRGYNEQFF

clone_size: -
j_call: TRBJ2-1
d_call: TRBD2
v_call: TRBV7-9
cdr3_nt: TGTGCCAGCAGCTTAGGGACTAGCGACTACAATGAGCAGTTCTTC
cdr3_aa: CASSLGTSDYNEQFF